Shown below are 21 T cell receptor beta chains from a single sample sequenced in a study of PD-1 blockade in mismatch repair-deficient tumors. Sequencing was performed with immunoSEQ multiplex PCR; in TCRdb, only in-frame clones are kept and a portion is missing. The top ten hold over 15% of the sample, which has 15,000 to 20,000 clones, roughly 84% seen once. This specimen consisted of PBMCs, obtained before pembrolizumab treatment. The receptor set was obtained from an adult with mismatch repair-deficient cancer.

A few counts support this clone. The J gene is TRBJ1-3, the V gene TRBV2; possibly TRBD1 for D (5 bases). Trimming removed 8 bases from V and 7 bases from J, with 15 bases in between. Looked up from germline, CDR1 is SNHLY and CDR2 is FYNNEI. The CDR3 spans 13 residues. The CDR3 nucleotides are TGTGCCAGCGGCGGGACGGCGATCAACACCATATATTTT. Protein sequence: CASGGTAINTIYF.

The V and J genes are TRBV21-1 and TRBJ1-5. TRBV21-1 is marked as a pseudogene. The CDR3 sequence is 14 residues long. This CDR3 reads CASTNRGTEQPQHF. Written as DNA, the CDR3 is TGTGCCAGCACCAACCGGGGGACCGAGCAGCCCCAGCATTTT.

This rearrangement joins TRBV6-6 to TRBJ2-3; no firm D call. The germline V and J ends were trimmed by 2 bases and 6 bases, with 6 bases remaining between them. The length of the CDR3 is 12 residues. Germline loops: CDR1 MNHNY, CDR2 SVGAGI (reference sequence). CDR3 DNA sequence: TGTGCCAGCAGTTACCTAGACGATACGCAGTATTTT. Amino acid sequence: CASSYLDDTQYF.

This rearrangement joins TRBV7-2 to TRBJ2-1; 8 bases line up with TRBD2. V gave up 1 base and J gave up 8 bases; unmatched junction bases: 1. The CDR3 sequence is 13 residues long. Germline V gene data show CDR1 as SGHTA and CDR2 as FQGNSA. Here the CDR3 DNA reads TGTGCCAGCAGCTTAGACGGGAGGGATGAGCAGTTCTTC. Its protein product is CASSLDGRDEQFF.

The rearrangement uses TRBV19 and TRBJ2-1, with 9 positions matching TRBD1. The ends lost 5 bases at V and 7 bases at J; junction bases unmatched: 12. The length of the CDR3 is 16 residues. Per germline, CDR1 LNHDA and CDR2 SQIVND (reference sequence). The CDR3 spells CASSVTGTGMRNEQFF. In DNA form, the CDR3 reads TGTGCCAGTAGTGTCACCGGGACAGGGATGAGGAATGAGCAGTTCTTC.

The chain couples TRBV6-5 to TRBJ2-6; D is uncertain. The germline V and J ends were trimmed by 0 bases and 2 bases, with 8 bases remaining between them. This CDR3 has 16 residues. Germline-derived CDR1 and CDR2 are MNHEY and SVGAGI. For the CDR3, the DNA is TGTGCCAGCAGTTACTCTGTCCGGGCTGGGGCCAACGTCCTGACTTTC. It is translated as CASSYSVRAGANVLTF.

CDR3 sequence reads: CASSLDVDTQYF. In DNA, the CDR3 is TGTGCCAGCAGCTTAGATGTAGATACGCAGTATTTT. This rearrangement joins TRBV11-3 to TRBJ2-3, with unresolved D. This CDR3 comprises 12 residues. CDR1 is SGHNT, CDR2 YENEEA, per germline. Trimming removed 0 bases from V and 5 bases from J, with 3 bases in between.

V and J are TRBV5-4 and TRBJ1-2; D remains ambiguous. CDR1 and CDR2 from the germline V gene are SGHNT and YYREEE (reference sequence). CDR3 size: 15 residues. Trimming stripped 0 bases from V and 1 base from J, with 10 bases between. This CDR3 reads CASSLARGLNYGYTF. Written as DNA, the CDR3 is TGTGCCAGCAGCTTGGCCCGTGGTCTTAACTATGGCTACACCTTC.

The chain has TRBV9 and TRBJ2-1; TRBD1 is a possible D gene (5 bases). Germline V gene sequence: CDR1 SGDLS, CDR2 YYNGEE. V shed 3 bases and J shed 8 bases, with 18 bases lying between them. This CDR3 contains 15 residues. The CDR3 DNA is TGTGCCAGCAGCGAACAGGATCTCGCAGGCGATGAGCAGTTCTTC. This gives the protein CASSEQDLAGDEQFF.

The V gene is TRBV6-5, the J gene TRBJ2-7, with TRBD2 matching over 11 bases. Losses at the gene ends were 10 bases for V and 2 bases for J; bases not matched to a gene: 10. The CDR3 extends over 15 amino acids. From germline, CDR1 is MNHEY and CDR2 SVGAGI. CDR3 sequence reads: CAMATGLAETYEQYF. In DNA, the CDR3 is TGTGCCATGGCTACGGGACTAGCGGAAACCTACGAGCAGTACTTC.

The chain is built from TRBV5-4 and TRBJ2-5; the D gene could be TRBD1 or TRBD2 (5 bases each). From germline, CDR1 is SGHNT and CDR2 YYREEE (reference sequence). This CDR3 region has 16 residues. V gave up 4 bases and J gave up 0 bases, with 16 bases separating them. The CDR3 is CASSIYRTGNQETQYF. CDR3 bases: TGTGCCAGCAGCATCTACAGGACGGGGAACCAAGAGACCCAGTACTTC. The entire variable domain, with the rest obtained from reference TRBV5-4 and TRBJ2-5, is as follows: ETGVTQSPTHLIKTRGQQVTLRCSSQSGHNTVSWYQQALGQGPQFIFQYYREEENGRGNFPPRFSGLQFPNYSSELNVNALELDDSALYLCASSIYRTGNQETQYFGPGTRLLVL.

This chain links TRBV20-1 with TRBJ2-5; no definite D call. This CDR3 has 11 residues. Deletions cut 4 bases from V and 3 bases from J, with 6 bases between. Germline loops: CDR1 DFQATT, CDR2 SNEGSKA (reference sequence). As DNA, the CDR3 is TGCAGTGCTACACCGAAAGAGACCCAGTACTTC. Amino acids: CSATPKETQYF.

This chain joins TRBV6-1 and TRBJ2-7; 7 bases agree with TRBD2. Germline CDR1 and CDR2: MNHNS and SASEGT. The CDR3 runs 14 residues. After removal of 4 bases from V and 7 bases from J, the junction contained 10 bases not matched to a gene. The CDR3 here is CASSAPGGSSEQYF. CDR3 nucleotides: TGTGCCAGCAGTGCCCCTGGCGGGAGCTCTGAGCAGTACTTC.

This clone was recorded a few times. CDR3 residues: CASSPRRGDGMNTEAFF. DNA for the CDR3: TGTGCCAGTAGTCCACGCAGGGGAGATGGTATGAACACTGAAGCTTTCTTT. The gene calls are TRBV19 and TRBJ1-1; a possible D gene is TRBD1 (6 bases). V was pared by 5 bases and J by 0 bases, with 19 bases between. The V gene's germline CDR1 is LNHDA and CDR2 SQIVND (reference sequence). The CDR3 loop spans 17 amino acids.

This clone was counted a few times. The chain has TRBV6-4 and TRBJ2-2; 14 bases are a match to TRBD2. Germline lookup yields CDR1 MRHNA and CDR2 SNTAGT. This CDR3 spans 16 amino acids. J was trimmed by 6 bases and V by 0 bases; bases with no gene match: 0. The CDR3 loop is CASSDSGLAGAGELFF. In DNA form, the CDR3 reads TGTGCCAGCAGTGACTCGGGACTAGCGGGAGCCGGGGAGCTGTTTTTT.

The CDR3 bases are TGTGCCACCCGGGGTTCCACCTACGAGCAGTACTTC. This sequence encodes CATRGSTYEQYF. V gene TRBV6-5 combines with J gene TRBJ2-7; tentatively, D is TRBD2 (5 bases). CDR3 length: 12 residues. Germline-derived CDR1 and CDR2 are MNHEY and SVGAGI. The germline V and J ends were trimmed by 10 bases and 2 bases, with 12 bases remaining between them.

The chain uses TRBV19 and TRBJ2-3; either TRBD1 or TRBD2 may fit D (6 bases each). Trimming shortened V by 3 bases and J by 5 bases, and 15 bases separated the two germline ends. CDR3 size: 15 residues. From germline, CDR1 is LNHDA and CDR2 SQIVND (reference sequence). The CDR3, as DNA: TGTGCCAGTAGTATTGGGGGCGGGGCCCTAGATACGCAGTATTTT. Translation gives CASSIGGGALDTQYF.

The V and J genes are TRBV10-1 and TRBJ2-1; 7 bases are a match to TRBD1. The CDR3 totals 15 residues. V lost 0 bases to trimming and J lost 5 bases; unmatched junction nucleotides: 4. Germline values: CDR1 WNHNN, CDR2 SYGVQD (reference sequence). This CDR3 is CASSESGTDNNEQFF. The CDR3 DNA follows: TGCGCCAGCAGTGAGTCCGGGACAGACAACAATGAGCAGTTCTTC.

The chain combines TRBV30 with TRBJ1-1; D not certain. The germline V and J ends were trimmed by 1 base and 3 bases, with 3 bases remaining between them. The CDR3 extends over 11 amino acids. In germline, CDR1 is GTSNPN, CDR2 SVGIG (reference sequence). The CDR3 reads CAWSGHTEAFF. DNA of the CDR3: TGTGCCTGGAGTGGTCACACTGAAGCTTTCTTT.

The CDR3 here is CASSGQGRQPQHF. The CDR3 nucleotides read TGTGCCAGCAGTGGACAGGGAAGACAGCCCCAGCATTTT. This chain connects TRBV6-1 to TRBJ1-5, with 7 nucleotides matching TRBD1. CDR1 and CDR2 (germline): MNHNS, SASEGT. There are 13 residues in the CDR3. V was clipped by 4 bases and J by 7 bases; unmatched bases: 4.

In its sample, this clone was seen once. This sequence joins TRBV12-5 and TRBJ2-3; possible D gene TRBD1, 5 bases. The CDR3 extends over 12 amino acids. Germline V gene lookup returns CDR1 LGHNT and CDR2 FRNRAP. V was cut by 1 base and J by 8 bases, with 7 bases left in between. The CDR3 loop reads CASGLDRGTQYF. In DNA form, the CDR3 reads TGTGCTAGTGGTTTGGATAGGGGTACGCAGTATTTT.